The 9 T cell receptor beta chains listed next were all sequenced from one sample in a study of cytomegalovirus exposure and HLA in healthy donors (dated 2017 in TCRdb). The library was generated by the immunoSEQ multiplex PCR assay. For the multiplex PCR, a mixture combining 60 forward primers for TCR Vbeta segments and 13 reverse primers for TCR Jbeta segments was used. The table comes from immuneACCESS by way of TCRdb, which keeps in-frame sequences with V and J called. Part of the clones is missing from these tables; in studies checked, under half for an unresolved V gene and the rest for unknown reasons. For this sample the table gives tens of thousands of clones, of which more than 70% were detected only once. Under 30% of the sample rests with the top ten. The sample taken for sequencing was PBMCs. Source of these receptors: a woman aged 40 to 50 in good health and CMV-seropositive.

The rearrangement links TRBV29-1 to TRBJ2-3; 8 bases line up with TRBD2. There are 14 residues in the CDR3. Unmatched junction bases numbered 9, after V lost 8 bases and J lost 2 bases. Germline V gene sequence: CDR1 SQVTM, CDR2 ANQGSEA. The CDR3 spells CSTRERENTDTQYF. CDR3 bases: TGCAGCACCCGGGAGCGGGAGAACACAGATACGCAGTATTTT.

This clone was detected only once. The rearrangement uses TRBV5-1 and TRBJ2-1, with D unclear. CDR1 SGHRS and CDR2 YFSETQ come from the germline V gene. V was clipped by 3 bases and J by 3 bases, with 7 bases between them. The CDR3 covers 13 residues. This CDR3 is CASSSLGYNEQFF. The CDR3, as DNA: TGCGCCAGCAGCTCCCTCGGCTACAATGAGCAGTTCTTC.

CDR3 sequence (DNA): TGTGCCAGCAGCCGCGAAATCTATGGCTACACCTTC. This codes for CASSREIYGYTF. This chain joins TRBV7-9 and TRBJ1-2; D is ambiguous. The CDR3 covers 12 residues. Germline lookup yields CDR1 SEHNR and CDR2 FQNEAQ (reference sequence). V was clipped by 5 bases and J by 4 bases, with 8 bases between them.

The chain is built from TRBV5-1 and TRBJ2-2, with a weak D call TRBD2 (5 bases). CDR3 length: 13 residues. V was cut by 3 bases and J by 4 bases, with 7 bases left in between. The germline CDR1 and CDR2 sequences are SGHRS and YFSETQ. CDR3 in amino acids: CASSSTITGELFF. Written as DNA, the CDR3 is TGCGCCAGCAGCTCGACTATCACCGGGGAGCTGTTTTTT.

V gene TRBV6-5 combines with J gene TRBJ2-7, with 9 bases aligning to TRBD1. Looked up from germline, CDR1 is MNHEY and CDR2 is SVGAGI. V lost 9 bases and J lost 6; bases outside the gene matches: 12. The CDR3 length is 14 residues. This CDR3 is CASGLGQGFFEQYF. The CDR3 DNA reads TGTGCCAGTGGATTGGGACAGGGTTTCTTCGAGCAGTACTTC.

A few counts support this clone. The chain is built from TRBV19 and TRBJ1-2; 7 bases are shared with TRBD1. V was pared by 5 bases and J by 4 bases, with 7 bases of the junction left unmatched. The germline V gene encodes CDR1 LNHDA and CDR2 SQIVND (reference sequence). The CDR3 consists of 14 residues. CDR3 nucleotides: TGTGCCAGTAGTTCGCCGGGACAGACCTATGGCTACACCTTC. Amino acid sequence: CASSSPGQTYGYTF.

The sample holds one count of this clone. The rearrangement uses TRBV5-1 and TRBJ1-3; no reliable D call. V lost 0 bases, J lost 0 bases, and 7 bases lay in between. The germline CDR1 and CDR2 sequences are SGHRS and YFSETQ. The CDR3 runs to 15 residues. CDR3: CASSLATGSGNTIYF. Written as DNA, the CDR3 is TGCGCCAGCAGCTTGGCCACTGGCTCTGGAAACACCATATATTTT. The variable domain in full, with the rest retrieved from reference TRBV5-1 and TRBJ1-3, is KAGVTQTPRYLIKTRGQQVTLSCSPISGHRSVSWYQQTPGQGLQFLFEYFSETQRNKGNFPGRFSGRQFSNSRSEMNVSTLELGDSALYLCASSLATGSGNTIYFGEGSWLTVV.

The chain couples TRBV10-1 to TRBJ2-7, with no clear D. CDR1 and CDR2 from the germline V gene are WNHNN and SYGVQD (reference sequence). CDR3 length equals 16 residues. The ends were cut back, 2 bases at V and 13 bases at J, with 27 bases in the middle. The CDR3 bases are TGCGCCAGCAGTGAGCCCCCGCTTCAAGGATGGGCATTGAAATACTTC. The encoded protein is CASSEPPLQGWALKYF.

CDR3: CSILTGGWEQYF. Written as DNA, the CDR3 is TGCAGCATATTAACAGGGGGGTGGGAGCAGTACTTC. V gene TRBV29-1 combines with J gene TRBJ2-7, with 8 bases fitting TRBD1. CDR3 length: 12 residues. Trimming took 8 bases from V and 7 from J; bases not matched to a gene: 10. In germline, CDR1 is SQVTM, CDR2 ANQGSEA.